This T cell receptor (beta chain) was sequenced in a study of OX40 agonist ivuxolimab in advanced cancers. About the study: At 0.01 to 10 mg/kg, ivuxolimab was administered intravenously to patients every 2 weeks. Participants averaged approximately 60 years of age (range 23 to 79) and were around 80% male. Whole-study results and caveats: In CD8+ T cells, expanded clones were on average more numerous than in CD4+.

The CDR3 loop spans 14 amino acids. The germline gives CDR1 MNHNS, CDR2 SASEGT. Trimming removed 4 bases from V and 0 bases from J, with 4 bases in between. About this clone: Its specificity is unknown.

Measured with immunoSEQ multiplex PCR; TCRdb has only the in-frame clones, and not every one. The sample lists 60,000 or so clones; roughly 84% were seen once. The chain uses TRBV6-1 and TRBJ1-6; no definite D call. The source was CD4+ or CD8+ T cells sorted from blood, collected in a trial of the OX40 agonist ivuxolimab. This sequence originates from an adult with an advanced solid tumor such as melanoma, head and neck, liver or kidney cancer. The CDR3 reads CASSGRSYNSPLHF. In DNA, the CDR3 is TGTGCCAGCAGTGGGCGCTCCTATAATTCACCCCTCCACTTT.